This TCR beta chain derives from a study of T cell repertoires in cytomegalovirus infection. Overall study: Both a matching HLA type and CMV infection were indicated by public TCR beta signatures.

TCRdb called the reads again in MiXCR, with one record for every CDR3 protein. The sample contains some 180,000 distinct CDR3 sequences, 8.5% to 10% of which appear only once. This clonotype was counted ten times or more. Antigen: not known. The germline V gene encodes CDR1 MDHEN and CDR2 SYDVKM. The V gene lost 3 bases and the J gene lost 7 bases, with 18 bases spanning the gap. The CDR3 spans 15 residues. Study observations and caveats: In two of eight donors, the top clonotype was HLA-C-restricted CMV-specific.

Sequences were obtained from PBMCs. The rearrangement joins TRBV28 to TRBJ1-1; a possible D gene is TRBD1 (6 bases). This TCR was sampled from a human donor in good health (CMV status not recorded). Some clones in this sample may be carry-over from other donors' samples. CDR3 DNA sequence: TGTGCCAGCAGTTTCGGGGGGCGAAGGGGACGTGAAGCTTTCTTT. Residues: CASSFGGRRGREAFF.